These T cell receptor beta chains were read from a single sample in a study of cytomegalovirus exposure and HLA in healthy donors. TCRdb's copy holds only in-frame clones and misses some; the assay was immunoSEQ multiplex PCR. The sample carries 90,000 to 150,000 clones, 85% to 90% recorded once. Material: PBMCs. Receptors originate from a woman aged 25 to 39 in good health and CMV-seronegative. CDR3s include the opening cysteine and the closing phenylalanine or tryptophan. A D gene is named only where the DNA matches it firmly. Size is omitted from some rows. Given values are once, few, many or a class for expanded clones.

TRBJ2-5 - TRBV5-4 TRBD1 CASSGMDRREVFEETQYF TGTGCCAGCAGCGGAATGGACAGGCGAGAGGTATTTGAAGAGACCCAGTACTTC
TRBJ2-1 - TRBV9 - CASSSQNNEQFF TGTGCCAGCAGCTCGCAGAACAATGAGCAGTTCTTC
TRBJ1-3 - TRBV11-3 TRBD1 CASSLTGAGNTIYF TGTGCCAGCAGCTTAACAGGGGCTGGAAACACCATATATTTT
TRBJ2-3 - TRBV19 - CASRNGGTDTQYF TGTGCCAGTAGGAATGGGGGGACAGATACGCAGTATTTT
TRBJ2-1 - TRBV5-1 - CASSSGGPVNEQFF TGCGCCAGCAGCTCAGGGGGGCCAGTAAATGAGCAGTTCTTC
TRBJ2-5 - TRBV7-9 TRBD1 CASSSFYGTGLETQYF TGTGCCAGCAGCTCATTCTACGGGACAGGGTTGGAGACCCAGTACTTC
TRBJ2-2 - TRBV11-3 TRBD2 CASRTLGGSGELFF TGTGCCAGCAGGACCCTCGGGGGGAGCGGGGAGCTGTTTTTT
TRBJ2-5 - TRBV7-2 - CASVPGLRETQYF TGTGCCAGCGTACCTGGGTTGCGGGAGACCCAGTACTTC
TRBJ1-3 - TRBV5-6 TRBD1 CASSSLTGASGNTIYF TGTGCCAGCAGTTCCCTGACAGGGGCCTCTGGAAACACCATATATTTT
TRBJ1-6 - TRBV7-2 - CASSFSPTNSPLHF TGTGCCAGCAGCTTTAGCCCGACCAATTCACCCCTCCACTTT
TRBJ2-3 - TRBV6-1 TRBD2 CASSTGGPTQYF TGTGCCAGCAGTACGGGGGGACCAACTCAGTATTTT
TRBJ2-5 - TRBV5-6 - CASSFEQETQYF TGTGCCAGCAGCTTTGAGCAAGAGACCCAGTACTTC
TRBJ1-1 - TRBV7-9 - CASSSGEVTEAFF TGTGCCAGCAGCTCGGGGGAGGTAACTGAAGCTTTCTTT
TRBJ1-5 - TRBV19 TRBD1 CASSPQGDIHQPQHF TGTGCCAGTAGTCCACAGGGGGATATCCATCAGCCCCAGCATTTT
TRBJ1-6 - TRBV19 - CASSKGRGGSPLHF TGTGCCAGTAGTAAGGGCAGGGGTGGTTCACCCCTCCACTTT
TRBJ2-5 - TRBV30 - CAWRRLERDGETQYF TGTGCCTGGAGGCGACTAGAAAGAGATGGGGAGACCCAGTACTTC
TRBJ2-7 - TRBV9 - CASSYGGGDEQYF TGTGCCAGCAGCTATGGCGGGGGCGACGAGCAGTACTTC
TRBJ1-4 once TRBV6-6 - CASSRPPGSVDEKLFF TGTGCCAGCAGTCGACCCCCAGGGTCGGTCGATGAAAAACTGTTTTTT
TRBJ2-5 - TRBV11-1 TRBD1 CASSLGGQGLRGTQYF TGTGCCAGCAGCTTAGGGGGACAGGGCCTGCGCGGGACCCAGTACTTC
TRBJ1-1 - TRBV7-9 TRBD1 CASSSTGQGATEAFF TGTGCCAGCAGCTCCACAGGACAGGGGGCTACTGAAGCTTTCTTT
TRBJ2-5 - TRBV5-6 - CASSLADRGSVETQYF TGTGCCAGCAGCTTGGCCGACCGTGGCAGCGTAGAGACCCAGTACTTC
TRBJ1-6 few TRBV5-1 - CASSLGAGADSPLHF TGCGCCAGCAGCTTGGGGGCAGGGGCGGACTCACCCCTCCACTTT
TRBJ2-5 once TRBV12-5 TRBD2 CASGSGGSQETQYF TGTGCTAGTGGTTCGGGGGGTTCACAAGAGACCCAGTACTTC
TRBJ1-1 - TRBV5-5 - CASGTGLSNTEAFF TGTGCCAGCGGTACAGGGCTTTCTAACACTGAAGCTTTCTTT
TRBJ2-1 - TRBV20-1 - CSAPNSVEQFF TGCAGTGCCCCAAACTCGGTTGAGCAGTTCTTC
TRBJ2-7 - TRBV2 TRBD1 CASKGQGHSYEQYF TGTGCCAGCAAGGGACAGGGCCACTCCTACGAGCAGTACTTC